This TCR beta chain was documented in a study of metastatic and nonmetastatic thyroid tumors. Study overall: Repertoire data that came from the blood and tumor or nodule tissue of malignant and benign thyroid patients were compared.

All patients were treatment-naive before thyroid surgery. Trimming removed 6 bases from V and 0 bases from J; junction bases left unmatched: 11. The CDR3 totals 17 residues. The germline gives CDR1 MDHEN, CDR2 SYDVKM. Original processing notes: The study's classifier, a distant-metastasis tool for papillary thyroid cancer, was built using CDR3 differences across clinicopathological groups. TCRdb re-called the PCR reads through MiXCR. What appears here as the V and J calls and clone size reflects TCRdb's work, not the paper's. The repertoire holds tens of thousands of clones, roughly 23% seen once, with 71% in the top ten. This clone has a count of ten or more.

Sequenced material: blood. This TCR was sampled from a male donor with papillary thyroid cancer or a benign thyroid nodule (not recorded which). Some clones in this sample may be carry-over from other donors' samples. This chain connects TRBV28 to TRBJ2-3; 8 bases align to TRBD1. The CDR3 sequence is CASRLADRAGSTDTQYF. The CDR3 nucleotides read TGTGCCAGCAGACTGGCGGACAGGGCTGGTAGCACAGATACGCAGTATTTT.